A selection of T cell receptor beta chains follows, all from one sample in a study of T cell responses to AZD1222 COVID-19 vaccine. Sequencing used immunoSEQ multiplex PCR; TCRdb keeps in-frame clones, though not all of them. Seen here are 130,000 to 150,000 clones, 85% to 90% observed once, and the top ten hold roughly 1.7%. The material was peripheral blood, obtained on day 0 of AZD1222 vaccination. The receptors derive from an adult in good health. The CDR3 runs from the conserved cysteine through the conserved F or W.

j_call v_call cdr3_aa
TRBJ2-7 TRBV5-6 CASNPPDTYEQYF
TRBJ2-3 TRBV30 CAWRISGRDTQYF
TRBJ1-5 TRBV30 CAWMAGGFYNQPQHF
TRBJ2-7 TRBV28 CASLPAGTANYEQYF
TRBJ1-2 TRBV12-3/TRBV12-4 CASSWDRGGGYTF
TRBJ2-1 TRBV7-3 CASSSKGGPRGEQFF
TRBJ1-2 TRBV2 CAGGTGAGSNYGYTF
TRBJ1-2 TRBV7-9 CASSLLGRGGYTF
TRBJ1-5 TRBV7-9 CASSVQDQPQHF
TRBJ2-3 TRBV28 CASSLLGGRALESTQYF
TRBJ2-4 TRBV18 CASSPLGQGAEKNIQYF
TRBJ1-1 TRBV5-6 CASSPPGQAHENTEAFF
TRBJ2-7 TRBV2 CASSDGLAGVTYEQYF
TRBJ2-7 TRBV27 CASSSRLVGYEQYF
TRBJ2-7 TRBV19 CASSRKYQGVYEQYF
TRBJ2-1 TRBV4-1 CASSQVFAAGGYYNEQFF
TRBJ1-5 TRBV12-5 CASGFTSKDRVDQPQHF
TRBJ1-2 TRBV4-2 CASSLQGAQRGPNYGYTF
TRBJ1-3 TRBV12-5 CASGFQGGYTIYF
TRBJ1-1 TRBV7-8 CASSLEGFRGEGTEAFF
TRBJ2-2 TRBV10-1 CASSRTGTGELFF
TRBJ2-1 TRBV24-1 CATSESSSYNEQFF
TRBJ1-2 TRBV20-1 CSASQGAVQGYTF
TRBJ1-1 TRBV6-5 CASMPGPANTEAFF
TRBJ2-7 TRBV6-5 CASKGLAVFEQYF
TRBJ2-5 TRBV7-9 CASSGLDRVGETQYF
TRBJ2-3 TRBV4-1 CASSLRLAGNTDTQYF
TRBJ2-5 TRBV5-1 CASRPPGSGETQYF
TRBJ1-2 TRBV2 CVPIGELRNYGYTF
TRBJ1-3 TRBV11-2 CASSRGGGNTIYF
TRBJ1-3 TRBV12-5 CASGYRQPGNTIYF
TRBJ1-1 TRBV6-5 CASSLDRLVTEAFF
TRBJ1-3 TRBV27 CASSLSGISGNTIYF
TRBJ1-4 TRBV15 CATSRSPPTTNEKLFF
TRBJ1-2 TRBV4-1 CASSQVVRYGYTF
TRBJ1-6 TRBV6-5 CASSPIEGYNSPLHF
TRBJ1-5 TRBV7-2 CASRDFSNQPQHF